This T cell receptor (beta chain) was profiled in a study of blood T cell repertoires in COVID-19. Looking at the study overall: The analysed material was cDNA or gDNA that came from T cells, B-cell-depleted T cells, or PBMCs.

CDR1 and CDR2 (germline): SEHNR, FQNEAQ (reference sequence). This CDR3 has 16 amino acids. The V end lost 5 bases, the J end lost 2 bases, and 19 bases lay between the germline ends. TCRdb keeps only in-frame clones here, not all; method: immunoSEQ multiplex PCR. This table has about 150,000 clones, under 90% appearing once. Sequenced: peripheral blood. The sequence derives from a man aged 55-75 years with acute or convalescent COVID-19. This chain connects TRBV7-9 to TRBJ2-7, with a tentative D call TRBD1 (6 bases). In nucleotides, the CDR3 is TGTGCCAGCAGCCCGAGCTTGGACAGTCTGGCCTACGAGCAGTACTTC. This translates into CASSPSLDSLAYEQYF.